This T cell receptor beta chain was sequenced during a study of PD-L1 blockade in urothelial cancer. Trimming shortened V by 0 bases and J by 9 bases, and 12 bases separated the two germline ends. The CDR3 sequence is 13 residues long. Per the germline V gene, CDR1 is SGHDT and CDR2 is YYEEEE. Assay: immunoSEQ multiplex PCR; the TCRdb copy retains only in-frame clones and omits some. The sample contains fewer than 25,000 clones, about 83% of which appear only once. The chain has TRBV5-6 and TRBJ2-5; D possibly corresponds to TRBD2 (6 bases). This TCR came from a man aged 50 to 60 with urothelial cancer. The source material was PBMCs, sampled around atezolizumab (anti-PD-L1) treatment. The CDR3 region is CASSLGGIGAQYF. CDR3 coding DNA: TGTGCCAGCAGCTTGGGCGGGATAGGGGCCCAGTACTTC. Full variable domain (outside the CDR3, taken from reference TRBV5-6 and TRBJ2-5): DAGVTQSPTHLIKTRGQQVTLRCSPKSGHDTVSWYQQALGQGPQFIFQYYEEEERQRGNFPDRFSGHQFPNYSSELNVNALLLGDSALYLCASSLGGIGAQYFGPGTRLLVL.